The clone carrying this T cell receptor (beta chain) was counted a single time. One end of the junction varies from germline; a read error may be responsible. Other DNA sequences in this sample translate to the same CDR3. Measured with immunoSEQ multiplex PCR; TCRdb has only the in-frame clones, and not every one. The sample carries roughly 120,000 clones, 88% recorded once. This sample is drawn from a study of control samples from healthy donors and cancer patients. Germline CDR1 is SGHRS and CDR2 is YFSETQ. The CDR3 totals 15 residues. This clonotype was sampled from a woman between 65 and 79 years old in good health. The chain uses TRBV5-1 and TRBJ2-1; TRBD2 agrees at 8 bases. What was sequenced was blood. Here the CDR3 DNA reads TGCGCCAGCAGCCTCGGGGGGGCGTCCTACAACGAGCAGTTCTTC. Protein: CASSLGGASYNEQFF.